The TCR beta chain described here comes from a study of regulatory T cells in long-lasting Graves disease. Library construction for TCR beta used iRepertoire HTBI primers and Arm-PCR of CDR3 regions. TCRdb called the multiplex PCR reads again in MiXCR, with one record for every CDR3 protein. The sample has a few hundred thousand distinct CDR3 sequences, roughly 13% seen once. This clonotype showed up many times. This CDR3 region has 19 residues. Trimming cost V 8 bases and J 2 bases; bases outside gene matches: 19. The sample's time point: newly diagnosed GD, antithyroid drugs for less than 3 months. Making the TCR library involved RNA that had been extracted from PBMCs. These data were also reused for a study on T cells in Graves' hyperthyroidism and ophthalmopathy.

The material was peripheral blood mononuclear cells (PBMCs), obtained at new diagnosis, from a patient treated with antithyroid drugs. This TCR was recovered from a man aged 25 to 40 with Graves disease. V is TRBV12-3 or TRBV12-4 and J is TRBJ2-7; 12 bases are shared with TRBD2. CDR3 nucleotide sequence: TGTGCCAGCGGGCGCCAGTGGGTGGGGACTAGCGGGTCCCCCTACGAGCAGTACTTC. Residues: CASGRQWVGTSGSPYEQYF.